These 28 T cell receptor beta chains came from one sample sequenced in a study of T cell repertoires in cytomegalovirus infection. These TCRs are of unknown antigen specificity. TCRdb fed the reads into MiXCR, producing one record per CDR3 protein. This repertoire shows 750,000 to 900,000 distinct CDR3 sequences, around 29% found once; its top ten account for around 13%. The source material was cultured CD8+ T cells from PBMCs, sampled from culture after CMV antigen stimulation. Receptors were obtained from a human donor in good health (CMV status not recorded). Some clones in this sample may be carry-over from other donors' samples.

The chain uses TRBV6-2 or TRBV6-3 and TRBJ1-2; no definite D call. Per germline, CDR1 MNHEY and CDR2 SVGEGT. Between the trimmed V and J ends, which lost 6 bases and 3 bases, there was a span of 23 bases. The CDR3 is 17 amino acids. The CDR3 is CASSSTVDGTAYYGYTF. The CDR3 nucleotides read TGTGCCAGCAGCTCTACCGTGGATGGAACAGCATACTATGGCTACACCTTC.

A few counts support this clonotype. The chain couples TRBV27 to TRBJ2-3, with D perhaps given as TRBD1 or TRBD2 (6 bases each). CDR3 length equals 14 residues. Trimming pared 3 bases from V and 6 bases from J, leaving 13 bases between. Germline CDR1 MNHEY, CDR2 SMNVEV (reference sequence). In DNA form, the CDR3 reads TGTGCCAGCAGTTTTGGGGGGCGTAGGGATACGCAGTATTTT. Protein product: CASSFGGRRDTQYF.

This sequence joins TRBV12-5 and TRBJ1-4, with TRBD1 matching over 7 bases. With 3 bases clipped from V and 10 bases from J, the junction kept 11 bases outside the gene matches. The CDR3 runs 15 residues. Germline-derived CDR1 and CDR2 are LGHNT and FRNRAP. The CDR3, as DNA: TGTGCTAGTGGTTTCCAATACGGACAGGTGGGAAAACTGTTTTTT. This translates into CASGFQYGQVGKLFF.

This clonotype was detected many times. The chain uses TRBV7-6 and TRBJ2-4, with D maybe TRBD2 (6 bases). Trimming took 5 bases from V and 7 from J, leaving 21 bases between them. CDR1 SGHVS and CDR2 FNYEAQ come from the germline V gene. This CDR3 comprises 16 residues. CDR3 protein: CASSPSGAGRMNIQYF. The DNA of the CDR3 is TGTGCCAGCAGCCCGTCGGGCGCGGGGAGGATGAACATTCAGTACTTC.

In its sample, this clonotype ranks as medium-sized. Relative to the germline gene, one junction end is altered; a read error may explain this. CDR3 protein: CASSLRSPSHNEQFF. Written as DNA, the CDR3 is TGTGCCAGCAGTCTCAGGTCTCCCTCCCACAATGAGCAGTTCTTC. The chain couples TRBV6-2 or TRBV6-3 to TRBJ2-1, with D unresolved. CDR1 is MNHEY and CDR2 is SVGEGT in the germline V gene. The length of the CDR3 is 15 residues.

The chain employs TRBV25-1 and TRBJ2-2; D gene ambiguous. This CDR3 has 12 amino acids. The V end was cut by 6 bases, the J end by 4 bases, with 6 bases between. In germline, CDR1 is MGHDK, CDR2 SYGVNS. The CDR3: CASSAITGELFF. CDR3 coding DNA: TGTGCCAGCAGCGCGATCACCGGGGAGCTGTTTTTT.

The gene calls are TRBV12-3 or TRBV12-4 and TRBJ1-2; D remains ambiguous. Trimming stripped 7 bases from V and 8 bases from J, with 17 bases between. The CDR3 runs to 13 residues. CDR3 sequence (DNA): TGTGCCAGCACCTACAGTCTCGTAAAGGGCTACACCTTC. As protein: CASTYSLVKGYTF.

V is TRBV6-8 and J is TRBJ1-2; possible D gene TRBD1, 6 bases. The CDR3 totals 13 residues. Trimming removed 2 bases from V and 6 bases from J, with 10 bases in between. Germline lookup yields CDR1 MNHGY and CDR2 SAAAGT. The CDR3 nucleotides read TGTGCCAGCAGTTACGGAGGGGGGAATGGCTACACCTTC. Its translation: CASSYGGGNGYTF.

The chain has TRBV27 and TRBJ1-2; the D is unclear. The germline CDR1 and CDR2 sequences are MNHEY and SMNVEV (reference sequence). The V gene lost 7 bases and the J gene lost 4 bases, with 13 bases spanning the gap. This CDR3 region has 13 residues. The CDR3 DNA follows: TGTGCCAGCATCGGGGAGGGAACCTATGGCTACACCTTC. It encodes CASIGEGTYGYTF.

This clonotype has ten or more counts. The V gene is TRBV7-2, the J gene TRBJ2-5; 8 bases match TRBD1. With 5 bases clipped from V and 4 bases from J, the junction kept 9 bases outside the gene matches. The CDR3 consists of 15 residues. The germline gives CDR1 SGHTA, CDR2 FQGNSA. This CDR3 reads CASSITRGLAETQYF. DNA for the CDR3: TGTGCCAGCAGCATTACCAGGGGGCTGGCAGAGACCCAGTACTTC.

This clonotype was seen ten or more times. The rearrangement joins TRBV7-9 to TRBJ2-3; no clear D gene. This CDR3 region has 12 residues. Trimming removed 5 bases from V and 3 bases from J, with 6 bases in between. Germline V gene sequence: CDR1 SEHNR, CDR2 FQNEAQ (reference sequence). The chain's CDR3 is CASSARTDTQYF. In DNA, the CDR3 is TGTGCCAGCAGCGCGCGTACAGATACGCAGTATTTT. Using reference TRBV7-9 and TRBJ2-3 for the parts outside the CDR3, the full variable domain is DTGVSQNPRHKITKRGQNVTFRCDPISEHNRLYWYRQTLGQGPEFLTYFQNEAQLEKSRLLSDRFSAERPKGSFSTLEIQRTEQGDSAMYLCASSARTDTQYFGPGTRLTVL.

This clonotype was found a few times. V usage is TRBV7-9 and J usage is TRBJ2-7, with D uncertain. This CDR3 has 12 amino acids. The V gene's germline CDR1 is SEHNR and CDR2 FQNEAQ (reference sequence). The V end lost 5 bases, the J end lost 4 bases, and 9 bases lay between the germline ends. In nucleotides, the CDR3 is TGTGCCAGCAGCCAAGGTGTTTACGAGCAGTACTTC. Translated: CASSQGVYEQYF.

The table lists this clonotype with a few counts. The chain recombines TRBV7-4 with TRBJ1-1; D ambiguous. Per the germline V gene, CDR1 is SGHVT and CDR2 is SQSDAQ. The CDR3 is made up of 12 amino acids. V lost 3 bases and J lost 8, with 10 bases in between. CDR3 protein: CASSFETKEAFF. In DNA, the CDR3 is TGTGCCAGCAGCTTTGAGACGAAGGAAGCTTTCTTT.

This clonotype was picked up many times. This chain links TRBV12-3 or TRBV12-4 with TRBJ2-2, with D hard to call. Trimming took off 5 bases at V and 9 bases at J, with 13 bases between the two ends. There are 13 residues in the CDR3. The CDR3 coding sequence is TGTGCCAGCAGTCCCCCCTCCGGACGGGAGCTGTTTTTT. Translated: CASSPPSGRELFF.

The chain is built from TRBV6-8 and TRBJ2-7, with 8 bases aligning to TRBD2. The CDR3 runs to 14 residues. The V segment lost 4 bases and the J segment 2 bases; nucleotides outside the gene matches: 4. Germline-derived CDR1 and CDR2 are MNHGY and SAAAGT. CDR3 sequence (DNA): TGTGCCAGCAGTTTAGCGGGGCACCCCTACGAGCAGTACGTC. This encodes CASSLAGHPYEQYV.

The chain couples TRBV27 to TRBJ2-1; 12 nucleotides line up with TRBD2. V lost 4 bases to trimming and J lost 4 bases; unmatched junction nucleotides: 14. The germline CDR1 and CDR2 sequences are MNHEY and SMNVEV (reference sequence). The CDR3 runs to 19 residues. CDR3 nucleotide sequence: TGTGCCAGCAGTTCGGCCGAAGCTAGCGGGGGGGCTTCGTACAATGAGCAGTTCTTC. It encodes CASSSAEASGGASYNEQFF.

This clonotype was seen ten or more times. The chain is built from TRBV27 and TRBJ1-3, with unresolved D. The CDR3 runs 15 residues. V lost 0 bases and J 1 base, leaving 7 bases between the germline ends. The V gene's germline CDR1 is MNHEY and CDR2 SMNVEV (reference sequence). CDR3 nucleotides: TGTGCCAGCAGTTTATCGCCCGCGTCTGGAAACACCATATATTTT. Its protein product is CASSLSPASGNTIYF.

The chain links TRBV4-1 to TRBJ1-2, with D perhaps matching TRBD1 (6 bases). Per germline, CDR1 MGHRA and CDR2 YSYEKL. V gave up 0 bases and J gave up 2 bases, with 10 bases separating them. The CDR3 spans 15 residues. In nucleotides, the CDR3 is TGCGCCAGCAGCCAAGATAAGGGGGGGAACTATGGCTACACCTTC. Its protein product is CASSQDKGGNYGYTF.

This clonotype came up many times. The V and J genes are TRBV7-8 and TRBJ1-6, with 9 bases matching TRBD1. Germline V CDR1 and CDR2: SGHVS, FQNEAQ. Trimming cost V 7 bases and J 10 bases; bases outside gene matches: 14. The CDR3 is 16 residues long. CDR3 sequence (DNA): TGTGCCAGCACCGAGTCGCCGGGACAGGGTGCGTCACCCCTCCACTTT. It yields the protein CASTESPGQGASPLHF.

The genes are TRBV5-4 and TRBJ2-7; 9 positions agree with TRBD1. The J segment lost 2 bases and the V segment lost 2 bases, leaving 5 bases of the junction unmatched. This CDR3 is 15 amino acids long. Germline CDR1 and CDR2: SGHNT and YYREEE (reference sequence). This CDR3 reads CASSLTGQGTYEQYF. In nucleotides, the CDR3 is TGTGCCAGCAGCTTAACGGGACAGGGTACCTACGAGCAGTACTTC. Using reference TRBV5-4 and TRBJ2-7 for the parts outside the CDR3, the full variable domain is ETGVTQSPTHLIKTRGQQVTLRCSSQSGHNTVSWYQQALGQGPQFIFQYYREEENGRGNFPPRFSGLQFPNYSSELNVNALELDDSALYLCASSLTGQGTYEQYFGPGTRLTVT.

This clonotype was observed a few times. This rearrangement joins TRBV5-4 to TRBJ2-3, with 8 bases that match TRBD2. This CDR3 comprises 15 residues. J was trimmed by 0 bases and V by 1 base; bases with no gene match: 1. Germline CDR1 and CDR2: SGHNT and YYREEE (reference sequence). CDR3: CASSLKRESTDTQYF. CDR3 in DNA: TGTGCCAGCAGCTTGAAGCGGGAGAGCACAGATACGCAGTATTTT.

This clonotype was recorded a few times. This chain connects TRBV2 to TRBJ1-1; D remains ambiguous. The CDR3 extends over 9 amino acids. The V gene's germline CDR1 is SNHLY and CDR2 FYNNEI. CDR3 nucleotides: TGTGTCCAGGACACTGAAGCTTTCTTT. It yields the protein CVQDTEAFF.

This clonotype was seen at least ten times. The rearrangement links TRBV7-2 to TRBJ2-1, with 13 bases aligning to TRBD2. This CDR3 is 18 amino acids long. Germline assignment: CDR1 SGHTA and CDR2 FQGNSA. The junction had 5 bases not matched to a gene; V was cut back by 3 bases and J by 0 bases. The chain's CDR3 is CASSFPLAGGSSYNEQFF. Written as DNA, the CDR3 is TGTGCCAGCAGCTTTCCACTAGCGGGGGGGAGCTCCTACAATGAGCAGTTCTTC. Based on the CDR3 plus reference TRBV7-2 and TRBJ2-1, the full variable domain is GAGVSQSPSNKVTEKGKDVELRCDPISGHTALYWYRQSLGQGLEFLIYFQGNSAPDKSGLPSDRFSAERTGGSVSTLTIQRTQQEDSAVYLCASSFPLAGGSSYNEQFFGPGTRLTVL.

The table lists this clonotype with a few counts. The chain's CDR3 is CASSQSSGNQPQHF. CDR3 DNA sequence: TGTGCCAGCAGCCAGAGTAGTGGCAATCAGCCCCAGCATTTT. The chain recombines TRBV3-1 with TRBJ1-5; the D is unclear. The V end lost 3 bases, the J end lost 2 bases, and 8 bases lay between the germline ends. Germline CDR1 is LGHDT and CDR2 is YNNKEL (reference sequence). This CDR3 contains 14 residues.

The V and J genes are TRBV2 and TRBJ2-1; 10 nucleotides align to TRBD2. This CDR3 is 16 amino acids long. After removal of 6 bases from V and 7 bases from J, the junction contained 12 bases not matched to a gene. Germline assignment: CDR1 SNHLY and CDR2 FYNNEI. The CDR3 loop reads CASRLSGGAGANEQFF. The CDR3 coding sequence is TGTGCCAGCAGATTAAGCGGGGGGGCCGGAGCGAATGAGCAGTTCTTC.

The table lists this clonotype with a few counts. J is TRBJ2-1 and V is TRBV12-3 or TRBV12-4; D ambiguous. Trimming removed 5 bases at V and 5 bases at J, with 13 bases between. CDR3 size: 14 residues. CDR3 DNA: TGTGCCAGCAGTCCCTGGGAAAAACACAATGAGCAGTTCTTC. Residues: CASSPWEKHNEQFF.

For this clonotype: One junction end disagrees with the germline gene, perhaps due to a read error. The chain has TRBV3-1 and TRBJ2-7; TRBD1 agrees at 7 bases. CDR1 is LGHDT and CDR2 is YNNKEL in the germline V gene (reference sequence). The length of the CDR3 is 10 residues. In DNA form, the CDR3 reads TGTGCCAGCAGCCTCGGGGACAGTAACTTC. Its protein is CASSLGDSNF.

The chain carries TRBV28 and TRBJ2-7; TRBD1 agrees at 7 bases. V dropped 5 bases and J dropped 0; count of bases not matched to a gene: 7. The CDR3 extends over 15 amino acids. The germline CDR1 and CDR2 sequences are MDHEN and SYDVKM. Here the CDR3 reads CASSPGQASSYEQYV. Here the CDR3 DNA reads TGTGCCAGCAGTCCCGGACAGGCGAGCTCCTACGAGCAGTACGTC.